The 9 T cell receptor beta chains in this list originate from one sample, sequenced in a study of OX40 agonist ivuxolimab in advanced cancers. Libraries came from the immunoSEQ multiplex PCR assay. Held by TCRdb, this immuneACCESS table contains in-frame sequences only and omits some clones. Under half of the omission traces to an unresolved V gene where checked; the cause of the rest is unknown. In this sample the table shows about 46,000 clones, approximately 88% of which occur a single time. The ten top clones hold about 56% of the sample. The sequenced sample was CD4+ or CD8+ T cells sorted from blood, obtained in a trial of the OX40 agonist ivuxolimab. Receptor source: an adult with an advanced solid tumor such as melanoma, head and neck, liver or kidney cancer.

This chain connects TRBV7-8 to TRBJ1-6; D perhaps matches TRBD1 (5 bases). The CDR3 loop spans 16 amino acids. V gave up 5 bases and J gave up 9 bases, with 20 bases separating them. CDR1 and CDR2 (germline): SGHVS, FQNEAQ. The CDR3 DNA reads TGTGCCAGCAGCCCCCCCACCGGAGGGGTCGGTTCACCCCTCCACTTT. Translation gives CASSPPTGGVGSPLHF. The entire variable domain, with the rest obtained from reference TRBV7-8 and TRBJ1-6, is as follows: GAGVSQSPRYKVAKRGQDVALRCDPISGHVSLFWYQQALGQGPEFLTYFQNEAQLDKSGLPSDRFFAERPEGSVSTLKIQRTQQEDSAVYLCASSPPTGGVGSPLHFGNGTRLTVT.

The chain uses TRBV10-2 and TRBJ2-1; D remains ambiguous. CDR1 and CDR2 (germline): WSHSY, SAAADI. The CDR3 contains 11 residues. The germline V and J ends were trimmed by 3 bases and 4 bases, with 1 base remaining between them. The DNA of the CDR3 is TGCGCCAGCAGTGATTACAATGAGCAGTTCTTC. It encodes CASSDYNEQFF.

J is TRBJ2-1 and V is TRBV4-3, with TRBD1 matching over 8 bases. The CDR3 contains 16 residues. V lost 4 bases to trimming and J lost 0 bases; unmatched junction nucleotides: 5. Germline CDR1 reads LGHNA; CDR2 reads YSLEER. CDR3 nucleotide sequence: TGCGCCAGCAGCCCAGGGGGCAAATTCTCCTACAATGAGCAGTTCTTC. Amino acids: CASSPGGKFSYNEQFF.

This clone has a handful of counts. J is TRBJ2-2 and V is TRBV9; TRBD1 matches at 9 bases. CDR3 length: 14 residues. From germline, CDR1 is SGDLS and CDR2 YYNGEE. Trimming took 4 bases from V and 7 from J; bases not matched to a gene: 5. The CDR3 here is CASSTGGTGGELFF. In nucleotides, the CDR3 is TGTGCCAGCAGCACAGGGGGCACGGGCGGGGAGCTGTTTTTT.

Points on this clone: The same CDR3 can be traced to other DNA sequences in this sample. This rearrangement joins TRBV4-1 to TRBJ2-5; D is unclear. CDR3 size: 13 residues. From germline, CDR1 is MGHRA and CDR2 YSYEKL. Deletions cut 1 base from V and 5 bases from J, with 8 bases between. CDR3 loop: CASSQAWAETQYF. The CDR3, as DNA: TGCGCCAGCAGCCAAGCCTGGGCGGAGACCCAGTACTTC.

This clone was detected only once. The gene calls are TRBV7-9 and TRBJ2-1; no clear D. The CDR3 is 14 residues long. Germline V CDR1 and CDR2: SEHNR, FQNEAQ (reference sequence). V shed 2 bases and J shed 4 bases, with 9 bases lying between them. The CDR3, as DNA: TGTGCCAGCAGCTTATTACCAGCTTACAATGAGCAGTTCTTC. Residues: CASSLLPAYNEQFF.

V and J are TRBV4-1 and TRBJ2-3, with D perhaps matching TRBD2 (7 bases). This CDR3 is built from 17 residues. The ends were cut back, 4 bases at V and 1 base at J, with 18 bases in the middle. CDR1 MGHRA and CDR2 YSYEKL come from the germline V gene. CDR3 DNA: TGCGCCAGCAGCCGCCTAGACCGGGGGGCGGGCACAGATACGCAGTATTTT. Translating it yields CASSRLDRGAGTDTQYF.

The chain is built from TRBV7-3 and TRBJ2-1; D is uncertain. V was clipped by 8 bases and J by 5 bases, with 13 bases between them. This CDR3 region has 13 residues. Germline CDR1 is SGHTA and CDR2 is FQGTGA. This CDR3 is CASGYSGNNEQFF. In DNA form, the CDR3 reads TGTGCCAGCGGTTATTCGGGTAACAATGAGCAGTTCTTC.

The chain joins TRBV7-8 to TRBJ2-5; 9 nucleotides match TRBD2. The CDR3 has 16 amino acids. V shed 5 bases, J shed 2 bases, and the junction held 9 bases outside the gene matches. CDR1 and CDR2 from the germline V gene are SGHVS and FQNEAQ. The CDR3 nucleotides read TGTGCCAGCAGCCTAGGGCTAGCGGGGAGACAAGAGACCCAGTACTTC. It yields the protein CASSLGLAGRQETQYF.